This record concerns one T cell receptor (beta chain) sequence. The record originates from a study of blood T cell repertoires in COVID-19. Study summary: COVID-19 samples from acute and convalescent phases originated in the United States, Italy and Spain.

Methods used by the authors: Amplified reference gene primers provided the basis for estimating nucleated cell counts. This table comes from immunoSEQ multiplex PCR, and its TCRdb copy is limited to in-frame clones, with some not included. For V, J and clone size, that table is used; D and trimming come from the DNA. The data contain over 65,000 clones, approximately 86% of them singletons. Per the germline V gene, CDR1 is SGHVS and CDR2 is FQNEAQ. Germline trimming cut 3 bases from V and 4 bases from J; bases unmatched to any gene: 6. CDR3 length equals 14 residues. Sequencing was carried out using peripheral blood. The chain joins TRBV7-8 to TRBJ2-7; 7 bases are shared with TRBD2. The source of this sequence is a man aged 80 or over with active COVID-19. The CDR3 loop is CASSLVSGSYEQYF. The CDR3 DNA sequence: TGTGCCAGCAGCTTGGTTAGCGGGTCGTACGAGCAGTACTTC.